Below, 8 T cell receptor beta chains from the same sample are listed, as sequenced in a study of breast tumors, draining lymph nodes, adjacent tissues. TCRdb passed the multiplex PCR reads through MiXCR, listing each CDR3 protein once. The data contain 180,000 or so distinct CDR3 sequences, approximately 30% of them singletons. Samples came from axillary lymph nodes draining the breast cancer. Sequencing was performed on axillary lymph node tissue. All receptors derive from a female donor with breast cancer. Some clones in this sample may be carry-over from other donors' samples.

This clonotype was observed at least ten times. V gene TRBV12-3 or TRBV12-4 combines with J gene TRBJ2-5; 9 bases map to TRBD2. Trimming removed 7 bases from V and 7 bases from J; junction bases left unmatched: 7. The CDR3 spans 13 residues. The chain's CDR3 is CASTWTSVGTQYF. The CDR3 nucleotides read TGTGCCAGCACCTGGACTAGCGTCGGGACCCAGTACTTC.

This chain uses TRBV7-2 with TRBJ2-6, with TRBD2 matching 11 bases. J gave up 4 bases and V 5 bases, and 7 bases lay outside the gene matches. Germline CDR1 reads SGHTA; CDR2 reads FQGNSA. This CDR3 spans 17 amino acids. The DNA of the CDR3 is TGTGCCAGCAGCCCCCGGAGGACTAGCGGGGGGGCCAACGTCCTGACTTTC. As protein: CASSPRRTSGGANVLTF.

This clonotype was counted many times. The genes are TRBV11-2 and TRBJ2-3, with D hard to call. Germline V gene sequence: CDR1 SGHAT, CDR2 FQNNGV. This CDR3 has 14 residues. V lost 0 bases, J lost 4 bases, and 8 bases lay in between. The CDR3 DNA reads TGTGCCAGCAGCTTAGATATGGGTTCAGATACGCAGTATTTT. This codes for CASSLDMGSDTQYF.

This clonotype showed up many times. Given the absence of the conserved phenylalanine or tryptophan at the CDR3 end, a read error is likely. Because the CDR3's place on the DNA is in doubt, the DNA is left out and the CDR3 is given as listed by TCRdb. V is TRBV30 and J is TRBJ2-3; the table's TRBD2 call for D was not verified on the DNA. The CDR3 has 8 amino acids, counting both end residues. The germline V gene encodes CDR1 GTSNPN and CDR2 SVGIG (reference sequence). CDR3: CAWRGLGE.

The chain links TRBV5-4 to TRBJ2-1; 8 bases map to TRBD2. Trimming took 3 bases from V and 9 from J; bases not matched to a gene: 14. From germline, CDR1 is SGHNT and CDR2 YYREEE (reference sequence). The CDR3 is 16 residues long. The CDR3 nucleotides read TGTGCCAGCAGCTCCACCGGAGCGGGGGACCCCCGTGAGCAGTTCTTC. Its translation is CASSSTGAGDPREQFF.

Regarding this clonotype: This may arise from a read error, as a much more abundant clone is one base away. The chain uses TRBV7-6 and TRBJ2-5; 7 nucleotides match TRBD1. This CDR3 contains 15 residues. From germline, CDR1 is SGHVS and CDR2 FNYEAQ. The CDR3 reads CASSSNNRGQETQYF. The CDR3 coding sequence is TGCGCCAGCAGCTCCAACAACAGGGGCCAAGAGACCCAGTACTTC.

The sample holds many counts of this clonotype. The rearrangement links TRBV13 to TRBJ2-5; 13 bases are shared with TRBD2. The germline V gene has CDR1 PRHDT and CDR2 FYEKMQ (reference sequence). V was pared by 9 bases and J by 3 bases, with 4 bases of the junction left unmatched. The CDR3 consists of 14 residues. CDR3 amino acids: CASRLAGGKETQYF. The DNA for the CDR3 is TGTGCCAGTAGACTAGCGGGGGGTAAAGAGACCCAGTACTTC.

The sample holds many counts of this clonotype. In nucleotides, the CDR3 is TGCAGTGCTAGAGATCCCCCCTACGAGCAGTACTTC. Amino acids: CSARDPPYEQYF. The J gene is TRBJ2-7, the V gene TRBV20-1; D unclear. Germline CDR1 is DFQATT and CDR2 is SNEGSKA (reference sequence). V gave up 0 bases and J gave up 2 bases, with 5 bases separating them. The CDR3 consists of 12 residues.